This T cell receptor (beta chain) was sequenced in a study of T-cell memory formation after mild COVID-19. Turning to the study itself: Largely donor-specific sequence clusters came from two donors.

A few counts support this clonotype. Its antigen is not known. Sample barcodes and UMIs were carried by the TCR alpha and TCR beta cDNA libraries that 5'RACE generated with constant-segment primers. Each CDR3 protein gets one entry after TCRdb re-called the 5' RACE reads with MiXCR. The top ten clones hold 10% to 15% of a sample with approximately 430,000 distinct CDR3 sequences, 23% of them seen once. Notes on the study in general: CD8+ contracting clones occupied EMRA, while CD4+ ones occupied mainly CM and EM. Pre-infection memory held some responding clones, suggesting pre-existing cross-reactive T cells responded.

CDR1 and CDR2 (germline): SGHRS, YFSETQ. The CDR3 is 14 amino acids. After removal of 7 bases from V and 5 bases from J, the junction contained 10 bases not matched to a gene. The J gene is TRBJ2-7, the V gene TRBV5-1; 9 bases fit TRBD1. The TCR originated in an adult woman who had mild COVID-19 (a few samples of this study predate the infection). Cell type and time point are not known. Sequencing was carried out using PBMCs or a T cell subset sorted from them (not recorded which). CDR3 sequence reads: CASDPGQGLHEQYF. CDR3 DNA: TGCGCCAGCGATCCGGGACAGGGCCTACACGAGCAGTACTTC. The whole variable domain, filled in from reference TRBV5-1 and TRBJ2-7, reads KAGVTQTPRYLIKTRGQQVTLSCSPISGHRSVSWYQQTPGQGLQFLFEYFSETQRNKGNFPGRFSGRQFSNSRSEMNVSTLELGDSALYLCASDPGQGLHEQYFGPGTRLTVT.